This T cell receptor (beta chain) was sequenced during a study of shared clonotypes between healthy human individuals. TCRdb keeps only in-frame clones here, not all; method: immunoSEQ multiplex PCR. In the table there are about 700,000 clones, 92% of which are singletons. Trimming shortened V by 0 bases and J by 2 bases, and 14 bases separated the two germline ends. CDR1 is MNHEY, CDR2 SVGAGI, per germline. The CDR3 contains 16 residues. Naive CD8 cells comprised CD45RO-negative, CCR7-positively selected cells, excluding terminally differentiated effector memory CD45RA+ cells. A word on this clone: The antigen is not known.

General study points: Sharing across a few donors was seen in 4% to 6.5% of naive CD4 clonotypes.

Material for sequencing was naive CD8+ T cells sorted from blood. This sequence was found in a man aged 25-45 years in good health. The V and J genes are TRBV6-5 and TRBJ2-7; D unclear. CDR3 residues: CASSYSSDLPPYEQYF. The CDR3 nucleotides read TGTGCCAGCAGTTACTCGAGCGATCTTCCTCCCTACGAGCAGTACTTC.